The 22 T cell receptor beta chains below all came from one sample that was sequenced in a study of blood T cell repertoires in COVID-19. Only in-frame clones appear in the TCRdb table, and some are missing; sequencing was by immunoSEQ multiplex PCR. The data hold around 180,000 clones, with roughly 89% observed a single time. The sequenced material came from PBMCs or T cells enriched from blood (not recorded which). The receptors originated from a woman in her forties with acute COVID-19.

The V and J genes are TRBV19 and TRBJ1-2; 10 nucleotides agree with TRBD1. Germline lookup yields CDR1 LNHDA and CDR2 SQIVND (reference sequence). The CDR3 has 17 residues. V shed 9 bases, J shed 1 base, and the junction held 14 bases outside the gene matches. Written as DNA, the CDR3 is TGTGCCAGCCGGACAGGGGGTTTGGGACGTAATAACTATGGCTACACCTTC. Translating it yields CASRTGGLGRNNYGYTF.

The chain joins TRBV19 to TRBJ1-2; tentative D call: TRBD1 (6 bases). From germline, CDR1 is LNHDA and CDR2 SQIVND (reference sequence). The CDR3 covers 15 residues. V was pared by 4 bases and J by 2 bases, with 14 bases between. This CDR3 reads CASSKKPGQNYGYTF. In nucleotides, the CDR3 is TGTGCCAGTAGTAAAAAACCGGGACAAAACTATGGCTACACCTTC.

V usage is TRBV2 and J usage is TRBJ2-1; D not certain. The CDR3 extends over 11 amino acids. V was pared by 2 bases and J by 8 bases, with 4 bases between. The germline V gene has CDR1 SNHLY and CDR2 FYNNEI. The CDR3 nucleotides read TGTGCCAGCAGTGAATCCGATGAGCAGTTCTTC. Its translation: CASSESDEQFF.

This clone appeared a single time. The V gene is TRBV12-5, the J gene TRBJ1-1, with a possible D match to TRBD1 (6 bases). V was clipped by 5 bases and J by 4 bases, with 17 bases between them. The CDR3 is made up of 15 amino acids. Germline values: CDR1 LGHNT, CDR2 FRNRAP. The CDR3 here is CASGLGQSESTEAFF. The CDR3 DNA sequence: TGTGCTAGTGGTCTCGGACAGTCAGAGAGCACTGAAGCTTTCTTT. Using reference TRBV12-5 and TRBJ1-1 for the parts outside the CDR3, the full variable domain is DARVTQTPRHKVTEMGQEVTMRCQPILGHNTVFWYRQTMMQGLELLAYFRNRAPLDDSGMPKDRFSAEMPDATLATLKIQPSEPRDSAVYFCASGLGQSESTEAFFGQGTRLTVV.

J is TRBJ2-1 and V is TRBV6-5, with D possibly matching TRBD1 (7 bases). The germline CDR1 and CDR2 sequences are MNHEY and SVGAGI. The length of the CDR3 is 16 residues. V was trimmed by 2 bases and J by 9 bases, leaving 20 bases between them. CDR3 region: CASSYGGTAGLGEQFF. The CDR3 coding sequence is TGTGCCAGCAGTTACGGGGGGACAGCTGGGTTGGGTGAGCAGTTCTTC.

The V call is TRBV7-2, the J call TRBJ2-1, with 11 bases fitting TRBD1. This CDR3 has 16 residues. The V segment lost 4 bases and the J segment 5 bases; nucleotides outside the gene matches: 7. The germline V gene encodes CDR1 SGHTA and CDR2 FQGNSA. The CDR3 loop is CASSSWTGGANNEQFF. DNA for the CDR3: TGTGCCAGCAGCTCCTGGACAGGGGGCGCGAACAATGAGCAGTTCTTC.

The chain is built from TRBV7-9 and TRBJ2-2, with D possibly matching TRBD1 (6 bases). Germline CDR1 and CDR2: SEHNR and FQNEAQ (reference sequence). Trimming left V 4 bases short and J 5 bases short, with 14 bases between. The CDR3 is 15 residues long. The CDR3 spells CASSSASGATGELFF. The CDR3 nucleotides are TGTGCCAGCAGCTCAGCCTCAGGGGCTACCGGGGAGCTGTTTTTT.

The sample holds one count of this clone. The gene calls are TRBV7-9 and TRBJ1-2; 8 bases fit TRBD1. V shed 3 bases and J 0 bases; nucleotides not matched to a gene: 6. Germline V gene lookup returns CDR1 SEHNR and CDR2 FQNEAQ (reference sequence). The CDR3 is made up of 16 amino acids. DNA for the CDR3: TGTGCCAGCAGCTTTGCAGGGGGCGTATCTAACTATGGCTACACCTTC. It translates to CASSFAGGVSNYGYTF.

This clone occurred once. V and J are TRBV28 and TRBJ2-1; TRBD2 might be the D (6 bases). V dropped 5 bases and J dropped 10 bases, with 18 bases sitting between them. This CDR3 has 14 residues. The germline CDR1 and CDR2 sequences are MDHEN and SYDVKM. The CDR3 loop is CASSETSWALEQFF. The CDR3 DNA follows: TGTGCCAGCAGTGAGACTAGTTGGGCGTTGGAGCAGTTCTTC. Combining the CDR3 with reference TRBV28 and TRBJ2-1 gives the whole variable domain DVKVTQSSRYLVKRTGEKVFLECVQDMDHENMFWYRQDPGLGLRLIYFSYDVKMKEKGDIPEGYSVSREKKERFSLILESASTNQTSMYLCASSETSWALEQFFGPGTRLTVL.

The chain has TRBV19 and TRBJ1-4; 11 bases match TRBD1. The junction had 4 bases not matched to a gene; V was cut back by 7 bases and J by 6 bases. The CDR3 consists of 14 residues. Germline CDR1 is LNHDA and CDR2 is SQIVND (reference sequence). CDR3 loop: CASTGTGGDEKLFF. The DNA for the CDR3 is TGTGCCAGTACTGGGACAGGGGGAGATGAAAAACTGTTTTTT.

This clone is a singleton in its sample. The chain has TRBV19 and TRBJ2-7; perhaps TRBD1 as D (6 bases). The V gene's germline CDR1 is LNHDA and CDR2 SQIVND (reference sequence). The germline V and J ends were trimmed by 3 bases and 3 bases, with 15 bases remaining between them. The CDR3 is 15 residues long. CDR3 loop: CASSISPGHNYEQYF. CDR3 bases: TGTGCCAGTAGTATTTCCCCGGGACATAACTACGAGCAGTACTTC.

This chain uses TRBV5-1 with TRBJ2-7; tentatively, D is TRBD2 (6 bases). The CDR3 has 12 amino acids. V was pared by 3 bases and J by 5 bases, with 9 bases between. CDR1 SGHRS and CDR2 YFSETQ come from the germline V gene. The CDR3 sequence is CASSSGRHEQYF. The CDR3 DNA sequence: TGCGCCAGCAGCTCAGGGAGGCACGAGCAGTACTTC.

This rearrangement joins TRBV18 to TRBJ2-5; D is ambiguous. The germline V gene encodes CDR1 KGHSH and CDR2 LQKENI. Between the trimmed V and J ends, which lost 5 bases and 0 bases, there was a span of 4 bases. The CDR3 is 12 residues long. The CDR3 reads CASSEYQETQYF. CDR3 bases: TGTGCCAGCTCAGAGTACCAAGAGACCCAGTACTTC. The full variable domain, in which reference TRBV18 and TRBJ2-5 provide the parts outside the CDR3, is NAGVMQNPRHLVRRRGQEARLRCSPMKGHSHVYWYRQLPEEGLKFMVYLQKENIIDESGMPKERFSAEFPKEGPSILRIQQVVRGDSAAYFCASSEYQETQYFGPGTRLLVL.

This chain joins TRBV28 and TRBJ2-7; TRBD1 is a possible D gene (8 bases). The CDR3 extends over 14 amino acids. Trimming cost V 6 bases and J 5 bases, with 17 bases left between them. Germline V gene data show CDR1 as MDHEN and CDR2 as SYDVKM. Written as DNA, the CDR3 is TGTGCCAGCAGCCGTCGGACAGGGAGGGACGAGCAGTACTTC. Protein: CASSRRTGRDEQYF.

V usage is TRBV5-1 and J usage is TRBJ1-6, with no clear D. Germline V lookup: CDR1 SGHRS, CDR2 YFSETQ. Trimming cost V 2 bases and J 0 bases, with 6 bases left between them. The CDR3 spans 15 residues. CDR3 coding DNA: TGCGCCAGCAGCTTTTCGGGCTCCTATAATTCACCCCTCCACTTT. Its translation is CASSFSGSYNSPLHF.

The CDR3 protein is CASTGDSGNSPLHF. For the CDR3, the DNA is TGTGCCAGCACAGGGGATAGTGGAAATTCACCCCTCCACTTT. This chain uses TRBV2 with TRBJ1-6; D is perhaps TRBD1 (6 bases). Trimming removed 7 bases from V and 7 bases from J, with 14 bases in between. CDR1 is SNHLY and CDR2 is FYNNEI in the germline V gene. The CDR3 consists of 14 residues.

The CDR3 is CAISDRLAGLETQYF. The CDR3 nucleotides are TGTGCCATCAGTGATCGACTAGCGGGCTTGGAGACCCAGTACTTC. The gene calls are TRBV10-3 and TRBJ2-5; TRBD2 matches 10 bases. V lost 3 bases to trimming and J lost 5 bases; unmatched junction nucleotides: 6. Germline loops: CDR1 ENHRY, CDR2 SYGVKD. The length of the CDR3 is 15 residues.

The chain is built from TRBV7-3 and TRBJ1-1; D gene ambiguous. Germline V gene data show CDR1 as SGHTA and CDR2 as FQGTGA. The CDR3 loop spans 11 amino acids. The V end lost 8 bases, the J end lost 11 bases, and 15 bases lay between the germline ends. The CDR3: CASVSGGIAFF. The CDR3 bases are TGTGCCAGCGTCTCCGGCGGAATCGCTTTCTTT. Full variable domain (rest looked up from reference TRBV7-3 and TRBJ1-1): GAGVSQTPSNKVTEKGKYVELRCDPISGHTALYWYRQSLGQGPEFLIYFQGTGAADDSGLPNDRFFAVRPEGSVSTLKIQRTERGDSAVYLCASVSGGIAFFGQGTRLTVV.

This clone has a single count. This chain connects TRBV5-4 to TRBJ2-5; TRBD2 is a possible D gene (5 bases). V shed 0 bases and J shed 2 bases, with 11 bases lying between them. Germline V gene data show CDR1 as SGHNT and CDR2 as YYREEE (reference sequence). The CDR3 has 15 amino acids. The CDR3 spells CASSLGPGSQETQYF. The CDR3 DNA reads as TGTGCCAGCAGCTTGGGGCCGGGGAGTCAAGAGACCCAGTACTTC.

The chain couples TRBV29-1 to TRBJ2-7, with TRBD2 identical over 9 bases. Trimming cost V 7 bases and J 4 bases; bases outside gene matches: 8. The germline V gene has CDR1 SQVTM and CDR2 ANQGSEA. The CDR3 runs 13 residues. The CDR3 spells CSAHGTSTYEQYF. As DNA, the CDR3 is TGCAGCGCACACGGGACTAGCACATACGAGCAGTACTTC.

This chain uses TRBV19 with TRBJ1-1; a weak D match, TRBD1 (5 bases). V lost 10 bases and J lost 1, with 13 bases in between. From germline, CDR1 is LNHDA and CDR2 SQIVND (reference sequence). There are 13 residues in the CDR3. In nucleotides, the CDR3 is TGTGCCACTGAACCGCAGGGGAACACTGAAGCTTTCTTT. Its translation is CATEPQGNTEAFF.

The rearrangement links TRBV19 to TRBJ2-3; TRBD2 agrees at 12 bases. J lost 5 bases, V lost 4 bases, and 7 bases had no gene match. The CDR3 spans 16 residues. Germline V gene sequence: CDR1 LNHDA, CDR2 SQIVND (reference sequence). CDR3 residues: CASSRASGRAQDTQYF. For the CDR3, the DNA is TGTGCCAGTAGTAGGGCTAGCGGGAGGGCCCAAGATACGCAGTATTTT.